The entry below gives a single T cell receptor beta chain sequence along with its context. This specimen belongs to a study of blood T cell repertoires in COVID-19. Trimming removed 1 base from V and 6 bases from J, with 12 bases in between. The germline gives CDR1 MGHDK, CDR2 SYGVNS. The CDR3 is 14 amino acids. Measured with immunoSEQ multiplex PCR; TCRdb has only the in-frame clones, and not every one. Of fewer than 150,000 clones detected, approximately 85% appear once; the ten largest clones hold around 13%. This chain links TRBV25-1 with TRBJ2-5; possibly TRBD2 for D (6 bases). This receptor was identified in a human donor in a cohort sampled during active COVID-19. Sequencing input: peripheral blood. The CDR3 nucleotides are TGTGCCAGCAGTGAATTTGGGGGGTTGAAGACCCAGTACTTC. Its protein product is CASSEFGGLKTQYF. Variable domain in full (rest from reference TRBV25-1 and TRBJ2-5): EADIYQTPRYLVIGTGKKITLECSQTMGHDKMYWYQQDPGMELHLIHYSYGVNSTEKGDLSSESTVSRIRTEHFPLTLESARPSHTSQYLCASSEFGGLKTQYFGPGTRLLVL.